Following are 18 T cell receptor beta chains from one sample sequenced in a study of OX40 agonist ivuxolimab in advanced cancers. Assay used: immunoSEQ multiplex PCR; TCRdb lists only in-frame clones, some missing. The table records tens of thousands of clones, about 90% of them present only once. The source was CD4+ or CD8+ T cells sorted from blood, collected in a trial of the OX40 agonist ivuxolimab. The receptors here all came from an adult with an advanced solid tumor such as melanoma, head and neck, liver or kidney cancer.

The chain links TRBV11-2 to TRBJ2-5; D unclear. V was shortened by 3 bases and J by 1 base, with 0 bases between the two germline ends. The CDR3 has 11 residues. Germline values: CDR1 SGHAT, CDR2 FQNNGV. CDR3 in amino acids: CASSFQETQYF. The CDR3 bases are TGTGCCAGCAGCTTCCAAGAGACCCAGTACTTC.

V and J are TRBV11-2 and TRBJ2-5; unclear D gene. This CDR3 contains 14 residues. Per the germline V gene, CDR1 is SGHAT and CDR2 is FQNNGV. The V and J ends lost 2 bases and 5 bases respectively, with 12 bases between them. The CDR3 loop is CASSLSQMWETQYF. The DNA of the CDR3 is TGTGCCAGCAGCTTAAGCCAAATGTGGGAGACCCAGTACTTC. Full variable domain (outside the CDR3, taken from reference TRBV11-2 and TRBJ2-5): EAGVAQSPRYKIIEKRQSVAFWCNPISGHATLYWYQQILGQGPKLLIQFQNNGVVDDSQLPKDRFSAERLKGVDSTLKIQPAKLEDSAVYLCASSLSQMWETQYFGPGTRLLVL.

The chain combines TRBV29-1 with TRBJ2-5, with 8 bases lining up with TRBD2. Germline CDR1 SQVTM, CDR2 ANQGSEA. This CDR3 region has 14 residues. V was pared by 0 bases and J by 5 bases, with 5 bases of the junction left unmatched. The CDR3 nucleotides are TGCAGCGTTGAAGATGGCGGGGGGCTCGAGACCCAGTACTTC. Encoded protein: CSVEDGGGLETQYF. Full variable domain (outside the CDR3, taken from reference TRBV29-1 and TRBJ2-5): SAVISQKPSRDICQRGTSLTIQCQVDSQVTMMFWYRQQPGQSLTLIATANQGSEATYESGFVIDKFPISRPNLTFSTLTVSNMSPEDSSIYLCSVEDGGGLETQYFGPGTRLLVL.

The CDR3 sequence is CASSTPRDSVSYEQYF. CDR3 in DNA: TGTGCCAGTAGTACCCCCCGGGACAGCGTCTCCTACGAGCAGTACTTC. V gene TRBV19 combines with J gene TRBJ2-7, with 7 nucleotides matching TRBD1. V was clipped by 4 bases and J by 0 bases; unmatched bases: 9. CDR3 length: 16 amino acids. The germline gives CDR1 LNHDA, CDR2 SQIVND (reference sequence).

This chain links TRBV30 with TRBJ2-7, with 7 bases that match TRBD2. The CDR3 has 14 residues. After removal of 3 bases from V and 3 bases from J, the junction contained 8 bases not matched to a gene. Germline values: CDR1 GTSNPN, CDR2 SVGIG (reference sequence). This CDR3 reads CAWRPVGGDYEQYF. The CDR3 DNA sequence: TGTGCCTGGAGGCCGGTGGGGGGGGACTACGAGCAGTACTTC.

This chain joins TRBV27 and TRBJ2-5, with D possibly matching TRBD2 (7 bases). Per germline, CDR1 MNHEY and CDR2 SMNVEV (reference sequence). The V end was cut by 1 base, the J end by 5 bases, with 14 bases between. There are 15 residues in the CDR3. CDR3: CASSLWGGRMETQYF. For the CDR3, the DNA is TGTGCCAGCAGTTTATGGGGGGGGCGCATGGAGACCCAGTACTTC.

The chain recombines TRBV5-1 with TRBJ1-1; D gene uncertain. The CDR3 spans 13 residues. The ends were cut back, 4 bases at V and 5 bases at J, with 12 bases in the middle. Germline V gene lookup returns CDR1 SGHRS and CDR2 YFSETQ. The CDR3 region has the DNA TGCGCCAGCAGCACCATGGAGGGAACTGAAGCTTTCTTT. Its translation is CASSTMEGTEAFF.

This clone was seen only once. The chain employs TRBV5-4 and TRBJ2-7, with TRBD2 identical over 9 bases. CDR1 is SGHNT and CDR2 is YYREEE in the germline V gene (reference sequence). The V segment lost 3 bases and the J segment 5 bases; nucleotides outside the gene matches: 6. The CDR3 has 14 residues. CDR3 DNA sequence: TGTGCCAGCAGCTCGGGACTAGCCCCCCACGAGCAGTACTTC. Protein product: CASSSGLAPHEQYF.

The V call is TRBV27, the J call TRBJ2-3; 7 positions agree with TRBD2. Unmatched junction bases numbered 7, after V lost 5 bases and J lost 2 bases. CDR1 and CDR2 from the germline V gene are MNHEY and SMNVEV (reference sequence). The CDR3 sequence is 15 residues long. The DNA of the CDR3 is TGTGCCAGCAGTCCCTGGGGGGGTTACACAGATACGCAGTATTTT. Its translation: CASSPWGGYTDTQYF.

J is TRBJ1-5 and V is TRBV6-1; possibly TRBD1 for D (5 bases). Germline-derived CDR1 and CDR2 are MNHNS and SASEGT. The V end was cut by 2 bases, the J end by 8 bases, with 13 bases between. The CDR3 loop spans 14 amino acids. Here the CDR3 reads CASSESLRGKPQHF. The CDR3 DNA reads TGTGCCAGCAGTGAAAGCCTCCGGGGGAAGCCCCAGCATTTT.

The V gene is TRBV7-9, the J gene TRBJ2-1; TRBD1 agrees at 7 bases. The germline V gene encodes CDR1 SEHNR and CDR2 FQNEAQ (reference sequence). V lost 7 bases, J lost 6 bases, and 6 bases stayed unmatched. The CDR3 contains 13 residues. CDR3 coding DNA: TGTGCCAGCAAAGGACAGGATTTCAATGAGCAGTTCTTC. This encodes CASKGQDFNEQFF.

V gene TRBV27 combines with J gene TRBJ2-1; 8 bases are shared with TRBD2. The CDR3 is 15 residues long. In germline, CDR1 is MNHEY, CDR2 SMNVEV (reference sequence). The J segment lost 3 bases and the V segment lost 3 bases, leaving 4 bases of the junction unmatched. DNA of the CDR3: TGTGCCAGCAGTTTTCAAGCGGGGGACTACAATGAGCAGTTCTTC. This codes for CASSFQAGDYNEQFF.

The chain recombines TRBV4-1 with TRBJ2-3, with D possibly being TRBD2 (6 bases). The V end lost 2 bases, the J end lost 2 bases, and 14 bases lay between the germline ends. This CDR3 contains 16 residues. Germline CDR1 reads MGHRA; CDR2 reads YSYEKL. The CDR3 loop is CASSQTGTEFTDTQYF. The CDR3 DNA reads TGCGCCAGCAGCCAAACCGGGACTGAATTCACAGATACGCAGTATTTT.

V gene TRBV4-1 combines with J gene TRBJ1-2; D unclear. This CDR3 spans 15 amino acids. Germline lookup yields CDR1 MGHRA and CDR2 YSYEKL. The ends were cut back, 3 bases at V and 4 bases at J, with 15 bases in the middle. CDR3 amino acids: CASSQNMYVSYGYTF. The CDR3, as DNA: TGCGCCAGCAGCCAGAACATGTACGTTTCCTATGGCTACACCTTC.

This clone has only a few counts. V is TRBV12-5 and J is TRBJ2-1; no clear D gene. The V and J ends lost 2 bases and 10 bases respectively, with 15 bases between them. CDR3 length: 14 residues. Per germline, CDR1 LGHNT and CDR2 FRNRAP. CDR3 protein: CASGLSTLVEEQFF. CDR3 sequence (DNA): TGTGCTAGTGGTTTGTCGACTCTCGTTGAGGAGCAGTTCTTC.

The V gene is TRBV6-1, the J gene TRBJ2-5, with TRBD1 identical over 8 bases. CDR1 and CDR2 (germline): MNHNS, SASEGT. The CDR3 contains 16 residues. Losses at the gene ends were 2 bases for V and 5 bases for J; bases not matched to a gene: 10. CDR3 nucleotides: TGTGCCAGCAGTGAATTTGGACAGGGCCGAGGGGAGACCCAGTACTTC. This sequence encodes CASSEFGQGRGETQYF.

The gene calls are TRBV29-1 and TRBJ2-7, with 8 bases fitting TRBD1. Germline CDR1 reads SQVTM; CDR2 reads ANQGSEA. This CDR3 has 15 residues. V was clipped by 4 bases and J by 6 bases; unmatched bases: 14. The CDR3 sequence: CSVVTGGRHPFEQYF. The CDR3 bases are TGCAGCGTTGTAACAGGGGGTAGACATCCGTTCGAGCAGTACTTC.

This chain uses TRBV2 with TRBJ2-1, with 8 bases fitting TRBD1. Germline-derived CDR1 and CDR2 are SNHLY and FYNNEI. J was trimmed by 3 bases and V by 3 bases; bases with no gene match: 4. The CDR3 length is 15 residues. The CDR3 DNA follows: TGTGCCAGCAGTGAGAGGGGACAGGTCTACAATGAGCAGTTCTTC. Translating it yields CASSERGQVYNEQFF.